This T cell receptor (beta chain) was recovered during a study of cytomegalovirus exposure and HLA in healthy donors. It was with 60 Vbeta and 13 Jbeta primers that the PCR ran. Clones were read by immunoSEQ multiplex PCR, and TCRdb kept only the in-frame ones, dropping some. The table lists over 150,000 clones, more than 65% of them singletons. Regarding this clone: Antigen: not known.

Whole-study findings and limits: The listing of fewer than 200 TCR beta chains classed them as cytomegalovirus-associated. Data from an earlier analysis indicated that most TCR beta V segments were productive either about 87% or about 30% of the time.

Germline V lookup: CDR1 KGHSH, CDR2 LQKENI. There are 15 residues in the CDR3. The V gene is TRBV18, the J gene TRBJ2-5; D gene ambiguous. The J call may be in error: the DNA end matches TRBJ2-7 better. The sequence was collected from a woman between 45 and 65 years old in good health and CMV-seronegative. Sequenced material: PBMCs. The CDR3 DNA reads as TGTGCCAGCTCACCAATGGGCAGAGCCTCCTACGAGCAGTACTTC. Translating gives CASSPMGRASYEQYF.